One and the same sample provided the 11 T cell receptor beta chains below, sequenced in a study of CD8 T cells in ankylosing spondylitis. Their specific antigens are unknown. Study-wide results and limits: Ankylosing spondylitis blood appeared to be characterized by a TCR beta motif of about 8 highly homologous variants.

MiXCR, applied by TCRdb to the 5' RACE reads, yields one record per CDR3 protein. Here the sample spans a few hundred thousand distinct CDR3 sequences, about a fifth being singletons. Sequenced: blood, either unsorted or a sorted T cell fraction (not recorded which). Every receptor here comes from a male donor with ankylosing spondylitis.

This clonotype was picked up a small number of times. The rearrangement uses TRBV7-9 and TRBJ2-7; maybe TRBD2 (6 bases). Germline-derived CDR1 and CDR2 are SEHNR and FQNEAQ (reference sequence). V gave up 1 base and J gave up 3 bases, with 7 bases separating them. There are 13 residues in the CDR3. The CDR3, as DNA: TGTGCCAGCAGCTTAGGCGGGAACTACGAGCAGTACTTC. It encodes CASSLGGNYEQYF.

This clonotype has a handful of counts. The chain has TRBV20-1 and TRBJ2-4, with D unclear. There are 15 residues in the CDR3. Germline V CDR1 and CDR2: DFQATT, SNEGSKA (reference sequence). Trimming pared 4 bases from V and 1 base from J, leaving 14 bases between. The CDR3 is CSAITGFPAKNIQYF. The CDR3 coding sequence is TGCAGTGCTATCACGGGTTTCCCGGCCAAAAACATTCAGTACTTC.

This rearrangement joins TRBV20-1 to TRBJ2-7; tentative D call: TRBD2 (6 bases). Germline V gives CDR1 DFQATT, CDR2 SNEGSKA (reference sequence). Trimming stripped 0 bases from V and 3 bases from J, with 15 bases between. The CDR3 extends over 15 amino acids. The CDR3 bases are TGCAGTGCTAGAGATGGAATAGCGGACCACTACGAGCAGTACTTC. This encodes CSARDGIADHYEQYF.

Many counts were recorded for this clonotype. The chain is built from TRBV12-3 or TRBV12-4 and TRBJ2-7; 10 bases align to TRBD2. The CDR3 totals 16 residues. The J segment lost 6 bases and the V segment lost 3 bases, leaving 11 bases of the junction unmatched. CDR3 residues: CASSFLRTSGHSEQYF. The CDR3, as DNA: TGTGCCAGCAGTTTCCTCAGGACTAGCGGCCACTCCGAGCAGTACTTC.

The V gene is TRBV29-1, the J gene TRBJ2-3, with D unclear. This CDR3 region has 13 residues. Trimming shortened V by 4 bases and J by 3 bases, and 11 bases separated the two germline ends. Germline assignment: CDR1 SQVTM and CDR2 ANQGSEA. Written as DNA, the CDR3 is TGCAGCGTTGGACCTAGGTTGACAGATACGCAGTATTTT. This sequence encodes CSVGPRLTDTQYF.

This clonotype was seen a few times. The chain links TRBV20-1 to TRBJ2-7; D is possibly TRBD1 (5 bases). Per germline, CDR1 DFQATT and CDR2 SNEGSKA (reference sequence). V dropped 5 bases and J dropped 2 bases, with 25 bases sitting between them. The CDR3 totals 17 residues. CDR3: CSAQPATGPRNTYEQYF. The CDR3 bases are TGCAGTGCTCAACCAGCAACAGGTCCCAGAAACACCTACGAGCAGTACTTC.

The table lists this clonotype with a few counts. CDR3 nucleotide sequence: TGCAGCGTTGAGAAGTCCCCCGGAACTAATGAAAAACTGTTTTTT. This sequence encodes CSVEKSPGTNEKLFF. V and J are TRBV29-1 and TRBJ1-4; D not certain. This CDR3 spans 15 amino acids. The germline V gene has CDR1 SQVTM and CDR2 ANQGSEA. Trimming took 3 bases from V and 1 from J, leaving 12 bases between them. The full variable domain, in which reference TRBV29-1 and TRBJ1-4 provide the parts outside the CDR3, is SAVISQKPSRDICQRGTSLTIQCQVDSQVTMMFWYRQQPGQSLTLIATANQGSEATYESGFVIDKFPISRPNLTFSTLTVSNMSPEDSSIYLCSVEKSPGTNEKLFFGSGTQLSVL.

This clonotype was seen a handful of times. The rearrangement joins TRBV7-6 to TRBJ1-6; tentative D call: TRBD1 (5 bases). The CDR3 loop spans 16 amino acids. Germline CDR1 is SGHVS and CDR2 is FNYEAQ. V lost 3 bases, J lost 7 bases, and 16 bases lay in between. CDR3 bases: TGTGCCAGCAGCTTGAGTGGCTGGGAGGGGAATTCACCCCTCCACTTT. The encoded protein is CASSLSGWEGNSPLHF.

The chain carries TRBV7-3 and TRBJ2-1, with D perhaps TRBD2 (6 bases). CDR3 length: 15 residues. V dropped 4 bases and J dropped 3 bases, with 13 bases sitting between them. CDR1 SGHTA and CDR2 FQGTGA come from the germline V gene. CDR3: CASSSRTTYYNEQFF. CDR3 in DNA: TGTGCCAGCAGCTCCCGGACTACCTACTACAATGAGCAGTTCTTC.

The V gene is TRBV15, the J gene TRBJ1-3; D not certain. CDR3 length: 15 amino acids. Germline V gene sequence: CDR1 LNHNV, CDR2 YYDKDF (reference sequence). Trimming removed 0 bases from V and 7 bases from J, with 13 bases in between. CDR3: CATSRDLGEMNTIYF. The DNA of the CDR3 is TGTGCCACCAGCAGAGATCTCGGGGAAATGAACACCATATATTTT.

The table lists this clonotype with a few counts. The chain carries TRBV11-2 and TRBJ1-1; D possibly corresponds to TRBD1 (5 bases). Trimming left V 5 bases short and J 1 base short, with 11 bases between. The CDR3 is made up of 14 amino acids. Germline V gene lookup returns CDR1 SGHAT and CDR2 FQNNGV. The CDR3 DNA reads as TGTGCCAGCAGCCTACGTGGGGGGAACACTGAAGCTTTCTTT. Translation gives CASSLRGGNTEAFF.